A single sample gave rise to the 26 T cell receptor beta chains below, sequenced in a study of T-cell memory formation after mild COVID-19. From the 5' RACE reads, TCRdb called clonotypes with MiXCR, one entry per CDR3 protein. The sample gives roughly 130,000 distinct CDR3 sequences, about 18% of which show up once; over 4% is in the top ten. Specimen: PBMCs or a T cell subset sorted from them (not recorded which). Source of these receptors: a man aged 18-30 years who had mild COVID-19 (a few samples of this study predate the infection). Cell type and time point are not known.

V is TRBV7-2 and J is TRBJ1-1; the D gene is possibly TRBD1 (5 bases). The CDR3 runs to 13 residues. With 5 bases removed from V and 6 bases from J, the gap between germline ends came to 13 bases. CDR1 and CDR2 (germline): SGHTA, FQGNSA. Here the CDR3 reads CASSKWGGAEAFF. The CDR3 DNA sequence: TGTGCCAGCAGCAAGTGGGGAGGGGCTGAAGCTTTCTTT. The full variable domain, in which reference TRBV7-2 and TRBJ1-1 provide the parts outside the CDR3, is GAGVSQSPSNKVTEKGKDVELRCDPISGHTALYWYRQSLGQGLEFLIYFQGNSAPDKSGLPSDRFSAERTGGSVSTLTIQRTQQEDSAVYLCASSKWGGAEAFFGQGTRLTVV.

This clonotype has ten or more counts. The chain employs TRBV5-1 and TRBJ2-1; 9 nucleotides align to TRBD2. The CDR3 contains 15 residues. Germline values: CDR1 SGHRS, CDR2 YFSETQ. V gave up 0 bases and J gave up 7 bases; unmatched junction bases: 5. The CDR3 spells CASSLELAGVNEQFF. For the CDR3, the DNA is TGCGCCAGCAGCTTGGAATTAGCGGGGGTAAATGAGCAGTTCTTC.

The V call is TRBV5-1, the J call TRBJ1-4; possibly TRBD1 for D (5 bases). CDR3 size: 13 residues. Germline V gene lookup returns CDR1 SGHRS and CDR2 YFSETQ. Trimming took 5 bases from V and 3 from J, leaving 8 bases between them. For the CDR3, the DNA is TGCGCCAGCAGGACAGTCCCTAATGAAAAACTGTTTTTT. The encoded protein is CASRTVPNEKLFF.

J is TRBJ1-1 and V is TRBV6-5; D is uncertain. Per the germline V gene, CDR1 is MNHEY and CDR2 is SVGAGI. Trimming shortened V by 0 bases and J by 5 bases, and 7 bases separated the two germline ends. The CDR3 loop spans 13 amino acids. CDR3 nucleotides: TGTGCCAGCAGTTACTCGTTGCAGACTGAAGCTTTCTTT. This gives the protein CASSYSLQTEAFF.

This clonotype was counted only a few times. The chain has TRBV6-5 and TRBJ2-7; 7 bases match TRBD2. CDR3 length equals 16 residues. V shed 0 bases and J 4 bases; nucleotides not matched to a gene: 9. CDR1 is MNHEY, CDR2 SVGAGI, per germline. This CDR3 is CASSYSNPRGGYEQYF. The CDR3 nucleotides are TGTGCCAGCAGTTACTCGAATCCCCGGGGAGGGTACGAGCAGTACTTC.

The chain uses TRBV12-3 or TRBV12-4 and TRBJ1-1; the D is unclear. V shed 6 bases and J shed 8 bases, with 22 bases lying between them. The CDR3 loop spans 15 amino acids. The CDR3 loop reads CASRPGPLAAGEAFF. CDR3 sequence (DNA): TGTGCCAGCAGGCCGGGCCCCCTCGCAGCCGGCGAAGCTTTCTTT.

This clonotype came up a few times. This chain joins TRBV4-2 and TRBJ2-1, with TRBD2 matching over 9 bases. CDR3 size: 16 residues. Germline CDR1 reads LGHNA; CDR2 reads YNFKEQ. Trimming took 4 bases from V and 8 from J; bases not matched to a gene: 12. Written as DNA, the CDR3 is TGTGCCAGCAGCCCCAACGGGGCGGGGGGGCCGGATGAGCAGTTCTTC. Translated: CASSPNGAGGPDEQFF.

This clonotype was observed a few times. The rearrangement links TRBV12-3 or TRBV12-4 to TRBJ2-5; the D gene is possibly TRBD2 (6 bases). The CDR3 runs 14 residues. The ends were cut back, 1 base at V and 5 bases at J, with 11 bases in the middle. Written as DNA, the CDR3 is TGTGCCAGCAGTTTAGGCCGGGGGACGGAGACCCAGTACTTC. It encodes CASSLGRGTETQYF.

This clonotype has a handful of counts. V and J are TRBV7-9 and TRBJ2-7; 7 bases fit TRBD2. The CDR3 is 15 amino acids. In germline, CDR1 is SEHNR, CDR2 FQNEAQ (reference sequence). Trimming removed 5 bases from V and 2 bases from J; junction bases left unmatched: 9. CDR3: CASSPGGGRTYEQYF. The CDR3 DNA follows: TGTGCCAGCAGCCCGGGGGGAGGACGAACCTACGAGCAGTACTTC.

The CDR3 nucleotides are TGTGCCACCAGCAGCTCCGGGACGCCTTATGGCATTCAGTACTTC. It specifies CATSSSGTPYGIQYF. The V call is TRBV15, the J call TRBJ2-4; D could derive from TRBD1 or TRBD2 (5 bases each). The CDR3 loop spans 15 amino acids. V shed 3 bases and J shed 9 bases, with 18 bases lying between them. Germline CDR1 reads LNHNV; CDR2 reads YYDKDF (reference sequence).

This clonotype showed up just a few times. This chain joins TRBV5-6 and TRBJ1-1, with D perhaps matching TRBD1 (6 bases). V lost 0 bases, J lost 0 bases, and 12 bases lay in between. The CDR3 spans 16 residues. CDR1 SGHDT and CDR2 YYEEEE come from the germline V gene. The CDR3 nucleotides read TGTGCCAGCAGCTTGGTTCCGGGGGCCGTGAACACTGAAGCTTTCTTT. Its translation: CASSLVPGAVNTEAFF.

The chain joins TRBV6-5 to TRBJ2-3, with 10 bases fitting TRBD1. The CDR3 sequence is 19 residues long. The germline gives CDR1 MNHEY, CDR2 SVGAGI. With 5 bases clipped from V and 1 base from J, the junction kept 15 bases outside the gene matches. The CDR3 reads CASSLTSGTGVGGTDTQYF. DNA for the CDR3: TGTGCCAGCAGTCTGACCTCCGGGACAGGGGTGGGGGGCACAGATACGCAGTATTTT.

The genes are TRBV7-2 and TRBJ2-7; 10 nucleotides align to TRBD2. The CDR3 runs 14 residues. The germline gives CDR1 SGHTA, CDR2 FQGNSA. Trimming cost V 5 bases and J 10 bases; bases outside gene matches: 11. The CDR3 region is CASSLPSSGGDQYF. In DNA form, the CDR3 reads TGTGCCAGCAGCCTCCCTTCTAGCGGGGGTGATCAGTACTTC.

The table lists this clonotype with a few counts. This rearrangement joins TRBV30 to TRBJ2-3, with D possibly being TRBD2 (5 bases). The CDR3 has 12 residues. V was clipped by 5 bases and J by 6 bases, with 12 bases between them. Per germline, CDR1 GTSNPN and CDR2 SVGIG (reference sequence). CDR3 amino acids: CAWERELDTQYF. The CDR3 bases are TGTGCCTGGGAACGGGAACTCGATACGCAGTATTTT.

The table lists this clonotype with a few counts. The chain has TRBV6-2 or TRBV6-3 and TRBJ2-5, with unresolved D. The germline V and J ends were trimmed by 6 bases and 5 bases, with 10 bases remaining between them. Germline V gene data show CDR1 as MNHEY and CDR2 as SVGEGT. This CDR3 has 12 residues. This CDR3 is CASSGVGETQYF. CDR3 bases: TGTGCCAGCAGCGGAGTGGGGGAGACCCAGTACTTC.

The chain recombines TRBV12-3 or TRBV12-4 with TRBJ2-1; 12 nucleotides agree with TRBD2. Trimming removed 4 bases from V and 8 bases from J; junction bases left unmatched: 9. CDR3 length: 16 amino acids. In nucleotides, the CDR3 is TGTGCCAGCAGTTCGAAACTAGCGGGGGGCCCCGATGAGCAGTTCTTC. This gives the protein CASSSKLAGGPDEQFF.

V and J are TRBV9 and TRBJ1-1, with D uncertain. The V and J ends lost 7 bases and 4 bases respectively, with 14 bases between them. From germline, CDR1 is SGDLS and CDR2 YYNGEE. The CDR3 covers 13 residues. As DNA, the CDR3 is TGTGCCAGCGAGGGCACCCCGGGCACTGAAGCTTTCTTT. Amino acid sequence: CASEGTPGTEAFF. Variable domain in full (rest from reference TRBV9 and TRBJ1-1): DSGVTQTPKHLITATGQRVTLRCSPRSGDLSVYWYQQSLDQGLQFLIQYYNGEERAKGNILERFSAQQFPDLHSELNLSSLELGDSALYFCASEGTPGTEAFFGQGTRLTVV.

This clonotype was seen a few times. The chain links TRBV5-6 to TRBJ2-3; 11 bases fit TRBD2. The V segment lost 1 base and the J segment 6 bases; nucleotides outside the gene matches: 7. CDR3 size: 16 residues. Per the germline V gene, CDR1 is SGHDT and CDR2 is YYEEEE. CDR3 coding DNA: TGTGCCAGCAGCTTGAGAGTAGCGGGGGGGCCGGATACGCAGTATTTT. Translation gives CASSLRVAGGPDTQYF.

The chain recombines TRBV29-1 with TRBJ2-3; unclear D gene. V was clipped by 3 bases and J by 2 bases, with 12 bases between them. The CDR3 contains 14 residues. Germline values: CDR1 SQVTM, CDR2 ANQGSEA. This chain's CDR3 is CSVESSFLTDTQYF. The DNA of the CDR3 is TGCAGCGTTGAGTCCAGTTTTCTCACAGATACGCAGTATTTT.

In its sample, this clonotype was seen a few times. The V and J genes are TRBV2 and TRBJ1-5; D not resolved. CDR3 length: 11 residues. Looked up from germline, CDR1 is SNHLY and CDR2 is FYNNEI. Trimming removed 6 bases from V and 6 bases from J, with 6 bases in between. The CDR3 is CASRLIQPQHF. CDR3 nucleotide sequence: TGTGCCAGCAGATTGATTCAGCCCCAGCATTTT.

The chain is built from TRBV5-1 and TRBJ2-1; a weak D match, TRBD2 (6 bases). This CDR3 is 14 amino acids long. Per the germline V gene, CDR1 is SGHRS and CDR2 is YFSETQ. Trimming took off 0 bases at V and 6 bases at J, with 10 bases between the two ends. This chain's CDR3 is CASSLVTSLNEQFF. CDR3 bases: TGCGCCAGCAGCTTGGTTACTAGCCTCAATGAGCAGTTCTTC.

This clonotype came up a few times. The chain is built from TRBV6-5 and TRBJ1-4; 9 bases fit TRBD1. This CDR3 has 16 amino acids. From germline, CDR1 is MNHEY and CDR2 SVGAGI. With 5 bases clipped from V and 7 bases from J, the junction kept 11 bases outside the gene matches. The CDR3 is CASSPTGGTFGEKLFF. DNA of the CDR3: TGTGCCAGCAGTCCGACAGGGGGTACCTTTGGTGAAAAACTGTTTTTT.

This chain connects TRBV12-3 or TRBV12-4 to TRBJ2-5, with TRBD2 matching over 10 bases. V shed 3 bases, J shed 7 bases, and the junction held 8 bases outside the gene matches. The CDR3 covers 15 residues. The CDR3 here is CASSFGLAGVVTQYF. The CDR3 DNA reads as TGTGCCAGCAGTTTCGGCCTAGCGGGGGTTGTGACCCAGTACTTC.

This clonotype was seen many times. This chain joins TRBV5-1 and TRBJ2-7, with unresolved D. The CDR3 is 12 residues long. V dropped 2 bases and J dropped 0 bases, with 3 bases sitting between them. Germline CDR1 is SGHRS and CDR2 is YFSETQ. The CDR3 here is CASSFDSYEQYF. Here the CDR3 DNA reads TGCGCCAGCAGCTTTGACTCCTACGAGCAGTACTTC.

The CDR3 sequence: CASSLGLAGGEQYV. Here the CDR3 DNA reads TGTGCCAGCAGCTTAGGACTAGCGGGGGGCGAGCAGTACGTC. The V and J genes are TRBV7-2 and TRBJ2-7; 13 bases are shared with TRBD2. With V trimmed by 1 base and J by 6 bases, 0 bases remained unmatched. This CDR3 comprises 14 residues. Germline CDR1 reads SGHTA; CDR2 reads FQGNSA.

This clonotype has more than one count but fewer than ten. The gene calls are TRBV6-2 or TRBV6-3 and TRBJ2-5; TRBD1 might be the D (6 bases). CDR1 and CDR2 (germline): MNHEY, SVGEGT. The CDR3 is 16 amino acids. With 6 bases removed from V and 5 bases from J, the gap between germline ends came to 22 bases. CDR3 nucleotide sequence: TGTGCCAGCAGACCATGGACAGACGGACTCACGGAGACCCAGTACTTC. Protein: CASRPWTDGLTETQYF.